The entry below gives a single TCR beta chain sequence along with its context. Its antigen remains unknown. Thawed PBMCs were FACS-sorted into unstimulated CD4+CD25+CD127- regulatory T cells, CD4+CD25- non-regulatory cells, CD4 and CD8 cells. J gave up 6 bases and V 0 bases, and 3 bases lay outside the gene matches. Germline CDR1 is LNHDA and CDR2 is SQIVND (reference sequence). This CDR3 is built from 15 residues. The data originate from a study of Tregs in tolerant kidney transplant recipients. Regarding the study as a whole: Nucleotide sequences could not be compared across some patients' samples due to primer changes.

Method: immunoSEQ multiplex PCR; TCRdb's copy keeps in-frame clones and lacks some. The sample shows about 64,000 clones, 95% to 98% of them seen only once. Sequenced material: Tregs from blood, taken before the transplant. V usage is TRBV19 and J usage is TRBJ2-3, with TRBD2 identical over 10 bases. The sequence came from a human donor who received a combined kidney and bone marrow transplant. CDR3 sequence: CASSIDLAGEDTQYF. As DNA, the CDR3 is TGTGCCAGTAGTATAGATCTAGCGGGGGAGGATACGCAGTATTTT.